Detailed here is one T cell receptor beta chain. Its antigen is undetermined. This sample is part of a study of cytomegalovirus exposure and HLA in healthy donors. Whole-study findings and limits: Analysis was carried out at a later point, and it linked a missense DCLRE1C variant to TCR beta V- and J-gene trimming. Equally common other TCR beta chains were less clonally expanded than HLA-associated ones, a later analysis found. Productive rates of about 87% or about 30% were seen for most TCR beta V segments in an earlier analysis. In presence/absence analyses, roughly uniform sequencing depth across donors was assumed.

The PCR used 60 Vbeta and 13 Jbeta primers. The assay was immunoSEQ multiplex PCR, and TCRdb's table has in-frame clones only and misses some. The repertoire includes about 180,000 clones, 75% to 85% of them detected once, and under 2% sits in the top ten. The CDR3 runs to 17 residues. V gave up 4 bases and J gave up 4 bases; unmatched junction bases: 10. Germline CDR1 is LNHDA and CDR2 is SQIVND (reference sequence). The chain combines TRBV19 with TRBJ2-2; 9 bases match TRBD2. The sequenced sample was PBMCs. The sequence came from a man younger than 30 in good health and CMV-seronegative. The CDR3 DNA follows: TGTGCCAGTAGTAAAAGGGCAGCGGGGGGCCCCACCGGGGAGCTGTTTTTT. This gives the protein CASSKRAAGGPTGELFF. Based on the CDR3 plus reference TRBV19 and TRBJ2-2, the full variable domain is DGGITQSPKYLFRKEGQNVTLSCEQNLNHDAMYWYRQDPGQGLRLIYYSQIVNDFQKGDIAEGYSVSREKKESFPLTVTSAQKNPTAFYLCASSKRAAGGPTGELFFGEGSRLTVL.